This T cell receptor (beta chain) stems from a study of blood T cell repertoires in COVID-19. Across the whole study: Some COVID-19 samples were acute and others convalescent; all came from the United States, Italy and Spain. PBMCs, B-cell-depleted T cells, or T cells were the source of the cDNA or gDNA that made up the material.

Original processing notes: Reference gene primers were amplified, and this amplification served to estimate nucleated cell counts. The table came from immunoSEQ multiplex PCR; TCRdb's copy has only in-frame clones and leaves some out. D and trimming come from the DNA, and the V and J calls and clone size come from that table. This repertoire shows 100,000 or so clones, roughly 85% found once; its top ten account for 3.5% to 5%. Germline-derived CDR1 and CDR2 are SNHLY and FYNNEI. Trimming pared 5 bases from V and 0 bases from J, leaving 7 bases between. This CDR3 spans 14 amino acids. This TCR derives from a man aged 45 to 65 with acute or convalescent COVID-19. The rearrangement links TRBV2 to TRBJ2-2, with D unclear. Input material: peripheral blood. The CDR3 loop reads CASSLSANTGELFF. CDR3 nucleotides: TGTGCCAGCAGTCTCAGTGCGAACACCGGGGAGCTGTTTTTT. The whole variable domain, remainder taken from reference TRBV2 and TRBJ2-2, is EPEVTQTPSHQVTQMGQEVILRCVPISNHLYFYWYRQILGQKVEFLVSFYNNEISEKSEIFDDQFSVERPDGSNFTLKIRSTKLEDSAMYFCASSLSANTGELFFGEGSRLTVL.